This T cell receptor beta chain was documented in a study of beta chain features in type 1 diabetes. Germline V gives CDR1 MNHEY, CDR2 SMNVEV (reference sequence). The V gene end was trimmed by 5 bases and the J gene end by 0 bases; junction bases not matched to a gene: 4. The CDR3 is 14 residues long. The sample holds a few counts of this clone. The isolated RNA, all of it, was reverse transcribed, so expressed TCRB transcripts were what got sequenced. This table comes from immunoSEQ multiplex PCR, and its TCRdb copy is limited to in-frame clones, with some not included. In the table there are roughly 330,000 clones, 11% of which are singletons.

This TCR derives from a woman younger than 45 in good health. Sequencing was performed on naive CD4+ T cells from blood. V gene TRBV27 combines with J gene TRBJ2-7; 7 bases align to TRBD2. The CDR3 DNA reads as TGTGCCAGCAGTCCCAGGGACTACTCCTACGAGCAGTACTTC. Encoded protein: CASSPRDYSYEQYF.